This entry is about one TCR beta chain. As yet, its antigen is unknown. This sample is drawn from a study of STAT5B mutations in CD4+ large granular lymphocyte leukemia. Study results and limitations: TRBV06-family usage was enriched in top patient clones (8/27) versus controls (2/35).

Trimming removed 7 bases from V and 4 bases from J, with 14 bases in between. The CDR3 runs 14 residues. Germline V lookup: CDR1 MNHNS, CDR2 SASEGT. Clones were sequenced by immunoSEQ multiplex PCR, and TCRdb holds only the in-frame ones, with some missing. The sample yields around 33,000 clones, 65% to 85% seen once. The sample was CD4+ T cells from blood buffy coats. The receptor comes from a human donor in good health. The gene calls are TRBV6-1 and TRBJ1-5; D remains unclear. CDR3 residues: CASTEGGLNQPQHF. DNA for the CDR3: TGTGCCAGCACCGAGGGTGGGTTGAATCAGCCCCAGCATTTT.